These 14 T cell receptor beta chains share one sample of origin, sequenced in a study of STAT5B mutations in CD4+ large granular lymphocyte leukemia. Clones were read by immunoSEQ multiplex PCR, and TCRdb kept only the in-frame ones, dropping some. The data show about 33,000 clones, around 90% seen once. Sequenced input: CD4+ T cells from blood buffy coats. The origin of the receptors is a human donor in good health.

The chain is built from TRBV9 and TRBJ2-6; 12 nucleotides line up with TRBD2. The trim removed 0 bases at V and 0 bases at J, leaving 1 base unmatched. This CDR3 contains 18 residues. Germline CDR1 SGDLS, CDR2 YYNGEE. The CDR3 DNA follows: TGTGCCAGCAGCGTAGCTAGCGGGAGGGGCTCTGGGGCCAACGTCCTGACTTTC. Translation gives CASSVASGRGSGANVLTF.

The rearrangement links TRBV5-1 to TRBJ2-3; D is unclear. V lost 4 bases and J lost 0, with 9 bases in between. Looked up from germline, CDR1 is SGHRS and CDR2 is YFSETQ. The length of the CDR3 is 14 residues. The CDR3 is CASSPWSSTDTQYF. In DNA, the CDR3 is TGCGCCAGCAGCCCTTGGAGCAGCACAGATACGCAGTATTTT.

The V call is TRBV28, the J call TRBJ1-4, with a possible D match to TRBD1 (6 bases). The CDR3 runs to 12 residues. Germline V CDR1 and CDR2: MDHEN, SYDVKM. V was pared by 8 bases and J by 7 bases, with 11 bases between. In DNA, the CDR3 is TGTGCCAGCTGTTACAGGGCTGAAAAACTGTTTTTT. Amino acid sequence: CASCYRAEKLFF. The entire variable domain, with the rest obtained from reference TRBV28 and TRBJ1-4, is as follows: DVKVTQSSRYLVKRTGEKVFLECVQDMDHENMFWYRQDPGLGLRLIYFSYDVKMKEKGDIPEGYSVSREKKERFSLILESASTNQTSMYLCASCYRAEKLFFGSGTQLSVL.

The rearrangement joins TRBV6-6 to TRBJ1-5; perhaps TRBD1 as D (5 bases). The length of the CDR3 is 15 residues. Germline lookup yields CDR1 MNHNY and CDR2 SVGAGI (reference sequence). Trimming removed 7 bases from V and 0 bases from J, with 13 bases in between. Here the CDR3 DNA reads TGTGCCAGCACCGGAGCGGGGCATAGCAATCAGCCCCAGCATTTT. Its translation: CASTGAGHSNQPQHF.

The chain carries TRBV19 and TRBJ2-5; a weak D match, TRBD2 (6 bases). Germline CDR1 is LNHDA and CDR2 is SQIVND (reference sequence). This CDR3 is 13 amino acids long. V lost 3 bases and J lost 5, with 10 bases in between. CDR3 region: CASSIGLAETQYF. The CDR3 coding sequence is TGTGCCAGTAGTATCGGCCTAGCGGAGACCCAGTACTTC.

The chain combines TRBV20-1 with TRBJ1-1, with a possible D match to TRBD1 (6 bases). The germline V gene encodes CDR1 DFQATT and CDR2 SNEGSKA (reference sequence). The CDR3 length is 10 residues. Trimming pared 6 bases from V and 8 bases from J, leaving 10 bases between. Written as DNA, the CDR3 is TGCAGTGCGGCACAGGGCGAAGCTTTCTTT. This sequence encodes CSAAQGEAFF.

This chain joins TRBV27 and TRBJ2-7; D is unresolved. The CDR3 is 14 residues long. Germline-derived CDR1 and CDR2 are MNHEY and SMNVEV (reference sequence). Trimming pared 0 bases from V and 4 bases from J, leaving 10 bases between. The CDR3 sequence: CASSLSPLGYEQYF. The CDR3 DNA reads TGTGCCAGCAGTTTATCGCCCCTTGGGTACGAGCAGTACTTC.

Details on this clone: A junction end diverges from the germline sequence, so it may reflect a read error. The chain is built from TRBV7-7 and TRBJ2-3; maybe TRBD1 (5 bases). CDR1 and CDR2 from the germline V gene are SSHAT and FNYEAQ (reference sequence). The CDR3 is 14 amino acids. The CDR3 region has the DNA TGTGCTAGCAGCGAGTTACAGGACACAGATACGCAGTATTTT. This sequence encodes CASSELQDTDTQYF.

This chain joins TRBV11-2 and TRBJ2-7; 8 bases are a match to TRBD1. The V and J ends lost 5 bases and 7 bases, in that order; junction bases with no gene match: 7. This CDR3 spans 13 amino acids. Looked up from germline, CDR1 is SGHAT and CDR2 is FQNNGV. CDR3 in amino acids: CASSVDRGGEQYF. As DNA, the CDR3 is TGTGCCAGCAGCGTCGACAGGGGCGGTGAGCAGTACTTC.

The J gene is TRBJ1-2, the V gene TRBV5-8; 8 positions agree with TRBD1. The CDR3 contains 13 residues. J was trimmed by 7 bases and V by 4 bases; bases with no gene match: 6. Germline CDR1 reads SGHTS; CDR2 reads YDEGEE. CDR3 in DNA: TGTGCCAGCAGCATGCAGGGGGCGCGTGGCTACACCTTC. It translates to CASSMQGARGYTF.

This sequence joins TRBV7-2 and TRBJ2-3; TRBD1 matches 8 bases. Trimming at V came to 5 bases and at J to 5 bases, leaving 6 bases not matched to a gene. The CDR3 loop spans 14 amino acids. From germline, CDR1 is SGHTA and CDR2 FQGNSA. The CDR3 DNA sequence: TGTGCCAGCAGCCCAGACAGGGGAGTAGATACGCAGTATTTT. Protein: CASSPDRGVDTQYF.

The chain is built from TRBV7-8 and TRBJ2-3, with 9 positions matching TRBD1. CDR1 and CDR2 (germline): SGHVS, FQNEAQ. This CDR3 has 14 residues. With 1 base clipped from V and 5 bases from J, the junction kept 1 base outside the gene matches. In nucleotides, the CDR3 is TGTGCCAGCAGCTTAGGGACAGGGGAAGATACGCAGTATTTT. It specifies CASSLGTGEDTQYF.

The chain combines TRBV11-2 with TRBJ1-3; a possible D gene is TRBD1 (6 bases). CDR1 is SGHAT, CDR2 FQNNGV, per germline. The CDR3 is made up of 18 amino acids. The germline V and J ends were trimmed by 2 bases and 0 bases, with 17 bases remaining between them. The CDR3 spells CASSLIAGRGISGNTIYF. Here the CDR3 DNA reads TGTGCCAGCAGCTTAATAGCGGGCAGGGGAATCTCTGGAAACACCATATATTTT.

The CDR3: CASRARVGTNEKLFF. The CDR3 DNA reads TGTGCCAGCAGGGCCCGGGTTGGAACTAATGAAAAACTGTTTTTT. The V and J genes are TRBV7-2 and TRBJ1-4, with D uncertain. The V end lost 6 bases, the J end lost 1 base, and 12 bases lay between the germline ends. CDR1 is SGHTA, CDR2 FQGNSA, per germline. The CDR3 loop spans 15 amino acids.